The 7 T cell receptor beta chains in this list originate from one sample, sequenced in a study of blood T cell repertoires in COVID-19. Some clones are missing from TCRdb's copy, which holds only in-frame ones; the method was immunoSEQ multiplex PCR. The repertoire holds 350,000 to 550,000 clones, with 80% to 90% as singletons. Sequencing was carried out using PBMCs or T cells enriched from blood (not recorded which). These receptors all stem from a man aged 30 to 45 who had recovered from COVID-19.

The chain uses TRBV7-9 and TRBJ2-7; 9 bases are a match to TRBD2. Germline V gene data show CDR1 as SEHNR and CDR2 as FQNEAQ (reference sequence). The CDR3 totals 14 residues. The V and J ends lost 4 bases and 6 bases, in that order; junction bases with no gene match: 7. CDR3 residues: CASSYAGGPVEQYF. CDR3 in DNA: TGTGCCAGCAGCTACGCGGGAGGGCCGGTCGAGCAGTACTTC.

V gene TRBV30 combines with J gene TRBJ1-5, with D possibly TRBD1 on 6 matching bases. CDR1 is GTSNPN and CDR2 is SVGIG in the germline V gene (reference sequence). V lost 2 bases and J lost 6, with 14 bases in between. There are 14 residues in the CDR3. In DNA, the CDR3 is TGTGCCTGGAGTTTTGCGGGGGCAGGTCAGCCCCAGCATTTT. This gives the protein CAWSFAGAGQPQHF. Full variable domain (remainder filled in from reference TRBV30 and TRBJ1-5): SQTIHQWPATLVQPVGSPLSLECTVEGTSNPNLYWYRQAAGRGLQLLFYSVGIGQISSEVPQNLSASRPQDRQFILSSKKLLLSDSGFYLCAWSFAGAGQPQHFGDGTRLSIL.

The chain combines TRBV28 with TRBJ2-2; TRBD1 is a possible D gene (5 bases). CDR3 length: 14 amino acids. Germline CDR1 and CDR2: MDHEN and SYDVKM. Trimming took off 10 bases at V and 2 bases at J, with 14 bases between the two ends. CDR3 in amino acids: CATLRQLNTGELFF. CDR3 DNA: TGTGCCACCCTGAGACAGTTAAACACCGGGGAGCTGTTTTTT.

V and J are TRBV10-1 and TRBJ1-4, with D perhaps TRBD1 (6 bases). The germline gives CDR1 WNHNN, CDR2 SYGVQD (reference sequence). Trimming shortened V by 4 bases and J by 6 bases, and 15 bases separated the two germline ends. The CDR3 has 15 residues. The CDR3 region has the DNA TGCGCCAGCAGTGTAGTATGGACAGATCATGAAAAACTGTTTTTT. Translation: CASSVVWTDHEKLFF.

This chain uses TRBV7-3 with TRBJ1-1; 7 nucleotides match TRBD1. Trimming cost V 5 bases and J 3 bases; bases outside gene matches: 9. The CDR3 covers 15 residues. Germline CDR1 and CDR2: SGHTA and FQGTGA. CDR3 region: CASSPQGSMDTEAFF. The CDR3 DNA follows: TGTGCCAGCAGCCCACAGGGGTCGATGGACACTGAAGCTTTCTTT.

This rearrangement joins TRBV4-2 to TRBJ1-1, with D possibly matching TRBD1 (6 bases). Germline lookup yields CDR1 LGHNA and CDR2 YNFKEQ. This CDR3 is 15 amino acids long. With 5 bases removed from V and 8 bases from J, the gap between germline ends came to 21 bases. The CDR3, as DNA: TGTGCCAGCAGCGCTCATCCGGGACAAAAAGGGGAAGCTTTCTTT. It yields the protein CASSAHPGQKGEAFF.

The chain uses TRBV7-9 and TRBJ1-1; the match to TRBD1 covers 9 bases. CDR3 length: 15 residues. Germline V lookup: CDR1 SEHNR, CDR2 FQNEAQ (reference sequence). The V and J ends lost 3 bases and 6 bases, in that order; junction bases with no gene match: 8. The CDR3 bases are TGTGCCAGCAGCTTTACGACAGGGGGACGCGCTGAAGCTTTCTTT. Translation gives CASSFTTGGRAEAFF. The variable domain in full, with the rest retrieved from reference TRBV7-9 and TRBJ1-1, is DTGVSQNPRHKITKRGQNVTFRCDPISEHNRLYWYRQTLGQGPEFLTYFQNEAQLEKSRLLSDRFSAERPKGSFSTLEIQRTEQGDSAMYLCASSFTTGGRAEAFFGQGTRLTVV.